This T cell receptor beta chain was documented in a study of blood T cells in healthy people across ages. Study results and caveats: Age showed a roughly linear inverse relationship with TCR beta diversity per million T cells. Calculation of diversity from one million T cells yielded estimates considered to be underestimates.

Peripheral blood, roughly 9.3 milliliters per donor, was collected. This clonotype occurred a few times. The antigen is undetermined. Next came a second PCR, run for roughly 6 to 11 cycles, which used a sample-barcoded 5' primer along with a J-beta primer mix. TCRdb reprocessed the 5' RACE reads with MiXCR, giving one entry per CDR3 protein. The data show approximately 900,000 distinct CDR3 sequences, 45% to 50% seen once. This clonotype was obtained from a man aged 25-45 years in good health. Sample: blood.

The CDR3 loop is CSAYTSGGLSIAFF. CDR3 DNA: TGCAGTGCTTACACGAGCGGGGGACTATCCATCGCGTTCTTC. The chain employs TRBV20-1 and TRBJ2-1; 8 nucleotides align to TRBD2. The V segment lost 5 bases and the J segment 15 bases; nucleotides outside the gene matches: 18. In germline, CDR1 is DFQATT, CDR2 SNEGSKA (reference sequence). This CDR3 comprises 14 residues.